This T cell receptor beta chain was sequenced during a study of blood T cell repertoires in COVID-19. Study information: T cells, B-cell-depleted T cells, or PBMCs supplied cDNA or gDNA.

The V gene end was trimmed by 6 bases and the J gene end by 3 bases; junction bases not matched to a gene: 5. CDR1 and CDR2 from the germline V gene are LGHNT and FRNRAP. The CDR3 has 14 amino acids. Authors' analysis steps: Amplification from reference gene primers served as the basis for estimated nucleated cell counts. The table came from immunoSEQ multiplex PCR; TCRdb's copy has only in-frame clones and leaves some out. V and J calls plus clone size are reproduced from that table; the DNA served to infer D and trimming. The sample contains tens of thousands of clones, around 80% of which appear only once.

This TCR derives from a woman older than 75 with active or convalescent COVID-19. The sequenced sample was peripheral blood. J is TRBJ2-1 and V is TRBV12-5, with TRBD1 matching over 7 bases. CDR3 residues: CASGLNRGYNEQFF. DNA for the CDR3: TGTGCTAGTGGACTGAACAGGGGCTACAATGAGCAGTTCTTC.